A single sample is the source of the 3 T cell receptor beta chains below, sequenced in a study of vaccination and CD4 T cells after COVID-19. The antigens for these receptors are not known. Indicated treatment: roughly nine-day PBMC culture with coronavirus spike peptide pools or control peptides (ViraFEST assay). The Oncomine TCR Beta short-read assay was applied to DNA of cultured CD4+ T cells. TCRdb passed the PCR reads through MiXCR, listing each CDR3 protein once. The sample has more than 15,000 distinct CDR3 sequences, more than 50% seen once; the top ten hold roughly 11%. Sequenced sample: CD4+ T cells from blood, cultured in vitro. These receptors were collected from a human donor who had recovered from COVID-19.

The chain couples TRBV5-4 to TRBJ2-7; the match to TRBD1 covers 10 bases. J gave up 2 bases and V 4 bases, and 9 bases lay outside the gene matches. Germline loops: CDR1 SGHNT, CDR2 YYREEE (reference sequence). The CDR3 totals 16 residues. Here the CDR3 DNA reads TGTGCCAGCAGCCACCCCGGGGGACAGGGGACCTACGAGCAGTACTTC. Translated: CASSHPGGQGTYEQYF.

The V gene is TRBV7-9, the J gene TRBJ2-1; TRBD2 aligns across 11 bases. J was trimmed by 1 base and V by 1 base; bases with no gene match: 3. Germline assignment: CDR1 SEHNR and CDR2 FQNEAQ (reference sequence). CDR3 size: 17 residues. CDR3 coding DNA: TGTGCCAGCAGCTTAGAGGGGACTAGCGGTTCCTACAATGAGCAGTTCTTC. It yields the protein CASSLEGTSGSYNEQFF. The variable domain in full, completed from reference TRBV7-9 and TRBJ2-1, reads DTGVSQNPRHKITKRGQNVTFRCDPISEHNRLYWYRQTLGQGPEFLTYFQNEAQLEKSRLLSDRFSAERPKGSFSTLEIQRTEQGDSAMYLCASSLEGTSGSYNEQFFGPGTRLTVL.

The chain joins TRBV7-6 to TRBJ2-3; tentative D call: TRBD1 (5 bases). The CDR3 runs to 16 residues. V lost 1 base and J 0 bases, leaving 11 bases between the germline ends. CDR1 is SGHVS, CDR2 FNYEAQ, per germline. CDR3 residues: CASSLGGMASTDTQYF. The CDR3 DNA is TGTGCCAGCAGCTTAGGGGGCATGGCTAGCACAGATACGCAGTATTTT. Drawing the rest from reference TRBV7-6 and TRBJ2-3, the complete variable domain is GAGVSQSPRYKVTKRGQDVALRCDPISGHVSLYWYRQALGQGPEFLTYFNYEAQQDKSGLPNDRFSAERPEGSISTLTIQRTEQRDSAMYRCASSLGGMASTDTQYFGPGTRLTVL.